The rows below give T cell receptor beta chains drawn from one sample of a study of blood T cell repertoires in COVID-19. The assay was immunoSEQ multiplex PCR, and TCRdb's table has in-frame clones only and misses some. The table includes some 160,000 clones, 89% detected once. The specimen was peripheral blood. The receptor set was obtained from a man aged 55 to 70 with acute or convalescent COVID-19. The conserved cysteine and the conserved F or W are not part of the CDR3 here. D genes are given only for firm matches. Clone sizes are given selectively: once, few, many, or a class where the clone is expanded.

. TRBV12-3/TRBV12-4 . ASRRGWTEAF
. TRBV18 . ASSPGTGPGNTIY
. TRBV5-1 . ASSFGYEQY
. TRBV7-9 . ASSLPTATNEKLF
once TRBV5-1 TRBD1 ASSLGQGNSGNTEAF
. TRBV7-9 . ASSYLNEKLF
. TRBV3-1/TRBV3-2 TRBD1 ASSSYRGEKLF
. TRBV9 TRBD2 ASSEGPGGYYEQY
. TRBV2 TRBD1 ASSVETGVNYGYT
. TRBV24-1 . ATSGGGYAGELF
. TRBV3-1/TRBV3-2 TRBD1 ASSRGQDLSNQPQH
. TRBV2 TRBD1 ASKPQSDRVGSYNEQF
. TRBV6-1 . ASSDREGQPQH
few TRBV2 TRBD1 AIFDGQGTALPTEAF
. TRBV27 TRBD1 ASSSRLTGPNYGYT
once TRBV24-1 . ATSEVDNNQPQH
. TRBV2 . ASSGQLGPYEQY
. TRBV2 . ASSFGGMNTEAF
. TRBV6-5 TRBD1 ASSPRGVSNQPQH
few TRBV29-1 . STRESTDTQY
. TRBV19 TRBD1 ASSIGGTGAGANVLT
few TRBV4-1 . ASSLQDSNYEQY
few TRBV5-6 . ASSLNPQDTEAF
. TRBV6-5 TRBD2 ASSYGWGGSNEQF
. TRBV5-1 TRBD1 ASSPDRVQPNTIY
once TRBV6-1 . ASSDPGLTFGNTIY
. TRBV7-2 TRBD1 ASSMRQGSGNTIY
once TRBV19 TRBD2 ASSTGTSGGSYNEQF
few TRBV9 . ASSVGSLTNEKLF
. TRBV27 . ASSPYQAAQYYEQY
. TRBV10-3 TRBD1 AISETGGSNQPQH
. TRBV3-1/TRBV3-2 . ASSHGGTNSPLH
. TRBV5-1 . ASSEQGANYEQY
few TRBV7-2 TRBD1 ASSAGQVYEQY
. TRBV2 . ASSEEGEGYGYT
. TRBV5-1 . ASSLAGTGNEQF
. TRBV6-1 . ASSEGEVLGGNTIY
. TRBV6-6 TRBD1 ASKSTRGQGGELF
. TRBV3-1/TRBV3-2 TRBD2 ASSPRLAGGDEQY
. TRBV18 . ASSPLERTYGYT
once TRBV5-1 . ASSLVGHRVEEKLF
. TRBV28 . ASSSVRVEF
once TRBV6-5 . ASSYSGGARGYT
. TRBV11-2 . ASSLGDYGYT
. TRBV6-5 . ASGLTGRGGNEQF
. TRBV5-1 TRBD1 ASSLRQGADEQF
. TRBV5-4 TRBD1 ASTQSAGQGSVGYT
. TRBV3-1/TRBV3-2 . ASSRIRGSGNTIY
. TRBV5-1 TRBD1 ASSLTGTENTEAF
once TRBV11-2 . ASSLERGPTYEQY